This TCR beta chain was identified in a study of shared clonotypes between healthy human individuals. About the study: A couple of female and three male donors aged 18 to 49 were enrolled. Per donor, CD8 memory used one plate, CD8 naive used two, CD4 memory used three and CD4 naive used three.

With regard to this clone: Antigen specificity is unknown.

The V end was cut by 4 bases, the J end by 2 bases, with 12 bases between. This CDR3 contains 15 residues. Germline CDR1 and CDR2: SGDLS and YYNGEE. Overall study results and limits: Larger estimated richness was generally seen in naive subsets than in memory subsets. It was only blood that was sampled, and tissue repertoires likely differ.

Sequencing used immunoSEQ multiplex PCR; TCRdb keeps in-frame clones, though not all of them. This repertoire shows a few million clones, about 92% found once; its top ten account for around 0.14%. The specimen sequenced was naive CD4+ T cells sorted from blood. Subset specified: CD45RA+ positively selected. This chain joins TRBV9 and TRBJ1-4; D not resolved. The TCR originated in a man aged 18 to 35 in good health. In nucleotides, the CDR3 is TGTGCCAGCAGCCCCTCCCCGAATACTAATGAAAAACTGTTTTTT. Protein sequence: CASSPSPNTNEKLFF.